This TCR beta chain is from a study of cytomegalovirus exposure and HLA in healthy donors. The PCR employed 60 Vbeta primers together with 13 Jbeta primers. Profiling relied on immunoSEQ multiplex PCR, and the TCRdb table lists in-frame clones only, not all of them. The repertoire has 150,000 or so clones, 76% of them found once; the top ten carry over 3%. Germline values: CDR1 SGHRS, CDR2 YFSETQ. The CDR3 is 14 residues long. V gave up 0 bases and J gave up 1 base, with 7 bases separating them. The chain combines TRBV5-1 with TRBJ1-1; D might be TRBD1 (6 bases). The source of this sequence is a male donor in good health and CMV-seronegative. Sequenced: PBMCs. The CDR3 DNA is TGCGCCAGCAGCTTGGTAGGGGGGAACACTGAAGCTTTCTTT. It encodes CASSLVGGNTEAFF.